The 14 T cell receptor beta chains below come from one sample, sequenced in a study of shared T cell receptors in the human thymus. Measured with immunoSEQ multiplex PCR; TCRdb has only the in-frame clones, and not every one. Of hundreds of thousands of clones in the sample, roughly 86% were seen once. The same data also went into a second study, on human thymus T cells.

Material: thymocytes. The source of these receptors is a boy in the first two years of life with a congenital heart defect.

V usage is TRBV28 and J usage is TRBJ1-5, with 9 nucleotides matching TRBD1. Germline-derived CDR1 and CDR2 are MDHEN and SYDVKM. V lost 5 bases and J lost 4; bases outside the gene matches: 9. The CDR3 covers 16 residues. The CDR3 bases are TGTGCCAGCAGTCCCCGACAGGGGGTTCTTAATCAGCCCCAGCATTTT. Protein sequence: CASSPRQGVLNQPQHF.

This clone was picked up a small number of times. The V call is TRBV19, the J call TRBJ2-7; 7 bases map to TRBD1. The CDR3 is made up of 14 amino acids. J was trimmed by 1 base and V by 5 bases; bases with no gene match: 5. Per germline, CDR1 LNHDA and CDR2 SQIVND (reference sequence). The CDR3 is CASSSGGASYEQYF. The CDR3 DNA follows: TGTGCCAGTAGTTCAGGGGGTGCTTCCTACGAGCAGTACTTC. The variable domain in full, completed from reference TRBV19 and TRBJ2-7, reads DGGITQSPKYLFRKEGQNVTLSCEQNLNHDAMYWYRQDPGQGLRLIYYSQIVNDFQKGDIAEGYSVSREKKESFPLTVTSAQKNPTAFYLCASSSGGASYEQYFGPGTRLTVT.

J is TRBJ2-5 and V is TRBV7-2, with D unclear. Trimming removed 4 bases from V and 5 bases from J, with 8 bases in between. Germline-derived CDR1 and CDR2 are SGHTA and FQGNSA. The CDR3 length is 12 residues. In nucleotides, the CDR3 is TGTGCCAGCAGCTCCGGTTCGGAGACCCAGTACTTC. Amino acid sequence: CASSSGSETQYF.

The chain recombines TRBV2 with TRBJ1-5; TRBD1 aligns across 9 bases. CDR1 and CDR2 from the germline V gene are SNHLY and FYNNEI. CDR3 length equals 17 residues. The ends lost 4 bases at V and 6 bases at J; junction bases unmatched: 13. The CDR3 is CASSGYATGGGGQPQHF. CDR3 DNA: TGTGCCAGCAGTGGCTACGCTACAGGGGGCGGTGGTCAGCCCCAGCATTTT.

For the CDR3, the DNA is TGTGCCAGCAGTGAAGCGTTACGGGACAAGCGGGGGGACGGAGATACGCAGTATTTT. It is translated as CASSEALRDKRGDGDTQYF. This chain connects TRBV2 to TRBJ2-3; 9 nucleotides match TRBD2. Germline CDR1 is SNHLY and CDR2 is FYNNEI. With V trimmed by 0 bases and J by 5 bases, 15 bases remained unmatched. The CDR3 extends over 19 amino acids.

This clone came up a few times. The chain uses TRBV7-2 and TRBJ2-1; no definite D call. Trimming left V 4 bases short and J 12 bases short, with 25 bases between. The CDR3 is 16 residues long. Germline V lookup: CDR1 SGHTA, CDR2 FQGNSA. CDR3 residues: CASSSHLVSISHLQFF. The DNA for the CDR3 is TGTGCCAGCAGCTCCCATTTGGTATCAATTAGTCATTTGCAGTTCTTC.

DNA of the CDR3: TGTGCCAGCTGGCCTAGCGGGACCGACAATGAGCAGTTCTTC. This sequence encodes CASWPSGTDNEQFF. The gene calls are TRBV27 and TRBJ2-1; the match to TRBD2 covers 9 bases. V lost 8 bases, J lost 5 bases, and 7 bases stayed unmatched. The CDR3 is made up of 14 amino acids. Germline V CDR1 and CDR2: MNHEY, SMNVEV (reference sequence).

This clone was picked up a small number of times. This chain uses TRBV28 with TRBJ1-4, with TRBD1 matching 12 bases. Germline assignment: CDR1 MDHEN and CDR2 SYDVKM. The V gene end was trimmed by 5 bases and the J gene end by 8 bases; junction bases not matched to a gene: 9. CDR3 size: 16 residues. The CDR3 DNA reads TGTGCCAGCAGTCCCGGGACAGGGGGCATAGGGGAAAAACTGTTTTTT. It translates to CASSPGTGGIGEKLFF.

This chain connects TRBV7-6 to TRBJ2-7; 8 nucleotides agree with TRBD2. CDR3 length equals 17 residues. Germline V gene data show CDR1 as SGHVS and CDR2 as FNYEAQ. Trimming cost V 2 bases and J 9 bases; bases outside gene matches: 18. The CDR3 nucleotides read TGTGCCAGCAGCTTAACGATACCACTCGGAGCGGGGGTGGGGCAGTACTTC. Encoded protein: CASSLTIPLGAGVGQYF.

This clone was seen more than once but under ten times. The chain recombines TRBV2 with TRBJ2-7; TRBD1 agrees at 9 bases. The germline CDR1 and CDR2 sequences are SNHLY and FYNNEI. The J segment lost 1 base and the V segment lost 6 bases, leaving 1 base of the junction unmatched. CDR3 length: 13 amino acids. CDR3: CASRGTGSYEQYF. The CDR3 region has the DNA TGTGCCAGCAGAGGGACAGGGTCCTACGAGCAGTACTTC. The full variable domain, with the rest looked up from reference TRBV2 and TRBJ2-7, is EPEVTQTPSHQVTQMGQEVILRCVPISNHLYFYWYRQILGQKVEFLVSFYNNEISEKSEIFDDQFSVERPDGSNFTLKIRSTKLEDSAMYFCASRGTGSYEQYFGPGTRLTVT.

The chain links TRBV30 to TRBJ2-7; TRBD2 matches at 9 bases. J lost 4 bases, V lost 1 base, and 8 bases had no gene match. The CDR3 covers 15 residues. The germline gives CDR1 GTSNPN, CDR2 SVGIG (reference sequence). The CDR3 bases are TGTGCCTGGAGTGAGGTGCGGGAGGGTTGGTACGAGCAGTACTTC. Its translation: CAWSEVREGWYEQYF.

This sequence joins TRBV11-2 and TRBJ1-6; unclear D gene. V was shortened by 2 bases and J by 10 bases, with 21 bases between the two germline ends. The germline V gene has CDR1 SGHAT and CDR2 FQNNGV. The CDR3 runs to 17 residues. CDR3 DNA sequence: TGTGCCAGCAGCTTATCGCCGGCACAGCGGCATAGATCACCCCTCCACTTT. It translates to CASSLSPAQRHRSPLHF.

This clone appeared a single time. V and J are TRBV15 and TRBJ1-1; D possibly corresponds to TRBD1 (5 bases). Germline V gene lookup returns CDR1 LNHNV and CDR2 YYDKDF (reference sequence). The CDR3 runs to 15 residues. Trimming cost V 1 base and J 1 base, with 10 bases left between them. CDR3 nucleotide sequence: TGTGCCACCAGCAGAGCCCCGACAGAGAACACTGAAGCTTTCTTT. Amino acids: CATSRAPTENTEAFF.

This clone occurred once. For the CDR3, the DNA is TGTGCCAGCAGGCTACAGGGAGTAGCTTTCTTT. It codes for CASRLQGVAFF. V is TRBV6-5 and J is TRBJ1-1, with D tentatively TRBD1 (6 bases). Germline CDR1 reads MNHEY; CDR2 reads SVGAGI. CDR3 length: 11 residues. V was pared by 6 bases and J by 10 bases, with 12 bases between.